Detailed here is one TCR beta chain. Libraries were prepared by immunoSEQ multiplex PCR; TCRdb keeps only in-frame clonotypes and omits some of them. The data contain about 110,000 clones, approximately 82% of them seen just once; the ten biggest clones take up around 6.6%. The data originate from a study of control samples from healthy donors and cancer patients. The CDR3 sequence is 19 residues long. Germline assignment: CDR1 LGHNT and CDR2 FRNRAP. The J segment lost 1 base and the V segment lost 6 bases, leaving 21 bases of the junction unmatched. The sequencing input was blood. The sequence was collected from a man between 18 and 35 years old in good health. J is TRBJ2-7 and V is TRBV12-5, with 7 bases lining up with TRBD1. CDR3: CASGAPLLRDSKLSYEQYF. CDR3 DNA: TGTGCTAGTGGAGCACCGCTGCTTAGGGACAGCAAACTTTCCTACGAGCAGTACTTC. Full variable domain (remainder filled in from reference TRBV12-5 and TRBJ2-7): DARVTQTPRHKVTEMGQEVTMRCQPILGHNTVFWYRQTMMQGLELLAYFRNRAPLDDSGMPKDRFSAEMPDATLATLKIQPSEPRDSAVYFCASGAPLLRDSKLSYEQYFGPGTRLTVT.